This is a list of T cell receptor beta chains from one sample in a study of a mutant IDH1 vaccine in newly diagnosed glioma. For these receptors, no antigen is known. Profiling relied on immunoSEQ multiplex PCR, and the TCRdb table lists in-frame clones only, not all of them. The sample holds roughly 30,000 clones, 78% seen once. The sequenced sample was PBMCs, obtained from a glioma patient whose treatment included an IDH1 peptide vaccine. The receptors derive from a man aged 30-40 years with glioma. CDR3s include the opening cysteine and the closing phenylalanine or tryptophan. Size values are once, few and many counts, or a class for expanded clones, and some rows have none.

j_gene: TRBJ1-1
v_gene: TRBV5-6
abundance: medium-sized
CDR3aa: CASSPTPDRGTEAFF

j_gene: TRBJ1-2
v_gene: TRBV2
abundance: NA
CDR3aa: CASRDGRGYTF

j_gene: TRBJ1-5
v_gene: TRBV5-6
abundance: NA
CDR3aa: CASSLRTGGYQPQHF

j_gene: TRBJ1-5
v_gene: TRBV6-1
abundance: NA
CDR3aa: CASREADWDQPQHF

j_gene: TRBJ2-7
v_gene: TRBV6-1
abundance: once
CDR3aa: CASSEWPGSSYEQYF

j_gene: TRBJ2-1
v_gene: TRBV9
abundance: NA
CDR3aa: CASSVGGGTSGGYEQFF

j_gene: TRBJ2-3
v_gene: TRBV5-6
abundance: NA
CDR3aa: CASILVGAADTQYF

j_gene: TRBJ1-5
v_gene: TRBV7-2
abundance: NA
CDR3aa: CASSSDGLNQPQHF

j_gene: TRBJ1-2
v_gene: TRBV6-5
abundance: NA
CDR3aa: CASSSGTLSGGYTF

j_gene: TRBJ2-7
v_gene: TRBV7-2
abundance: NA
CDR3aa: CASSAGQLISYEQYF

j_gene: TRBJ2-3
v_gene: TRBV19
abundance: once
CDR3aa: CASSTGAAGVDTQYF

j_gene: TRBJ2-7
v_gene: TRBV7-2
abundance: few
CDR3aa: CASSLMLAGVGYEQYF

j_gene: TRBJ1-6
v_gene: TRBV6-5
abundance: NA
CDR3aa: CASSYTGSPLHF

j_gene: TRBJ1-1
v_gene: TRBV4-1
abundance: NA
CDR3aa: CASSQRDGQEKPTEAFF

j_gene: TRBJ2-7
v_gene: TRBV7-8
abundance: NA
CDR3aa: CASSLLQGGLGYEQYF

j_gene: TRBJ2-7
v_gene: TRBV6-1
abundance: NA
CDR3aa: CASSDGGSDYEQYF

j_gene: TRBJ1-2
v_gene: TRBV30
abundance: NA
CDR3aa: CAWQPLLGKGGNYGYTF

j_gene: TRBJ1-1
v_gene: TRBV30
abundance: few
CDR3aa: CAWSVPGSTEAFF

j_gene: TRBJ2-7
v_gene: TRBV5-4
abundance: once
CDR3aa: CASSHDRGYEQYF

j_gene: TRBJ2-2
v_gene: TRBV7-6
abundance: NA
CDR3aa: CASSLQGANTGELFF

j_gene: TRBJ2-3
v_gene: TRBV7-2
abundance: NA
CDR3aa: CASSLVGGSSDTQYF

j_gene: TRBJ1-1
v_gene: TRBV7-6
abundance: NA
CDR3aa: CASSPHQMNTEAFF

j_gene: TRBJ2-5
v_gene: TRBV20-1
abundance: few
CDR3aa: CSAPLGETQYF

j_gene: TRBJ1-5
v_gene: TRBV7-2
abundance: NA
CDR3aa: CASSLVQNQPQHF